This T cell receptor beta chain was observed in a study of shared clonotypes between healthy human individuals. The germline V and J ends were trimmed by 2 bases and 1 base, with 11 bases remaining between them. The germline CDR1 and CDR2 sequences are KGHSH and LQKENI. The CDR3 runs to 15 residues. TCRdb keeps only in-frame clones here, not all; method: immunoSEQ multiplex PCR. Of 300,000 to 400,000 clones listed, roughly 70% are singletons. The study enrolled healthy HIV-negative adults without recent acute infections or vaccinations as donors. This clonotype was sampled from a man aged 25-45 years in good health. The sequenced material came from memory CD4+ T cells sorted from blood. The subset here: CD45RA-negative fraction. The genes are TRBV18 and TRBJ2-5; D ambiguous. For the CDR3, the DNA is TGTGCCAGCTCACCAAGCACAGCTATCCAAGAGACCCAGTACTTC. Residues: CASSPSTAIQETQYF.